This TCR beta chain is drawn from a study of technical replicates of blood from a few donors. This clone is a singleton in its sample. This CDR3 has 14 residues. Germline V gene data show CDR1 as SGHRS and CDR2 as YFSETQ. V was clipped by 6 bases and J by 1 base, with 13 bases between them. TCRdb keeps only in-frame clones here, not all; method: immunoSEQ multiplex PCR. The table lists 98,000 or so clones, 95% of them singletons. V gene TRBV5-1 combines with J gene TRBJ2-5; tentatively, D is TRBD1 (5 bases). The sample taken for sequencing was T cells isolated from PBMCs. This TCR derives from a human donor in good health. The CDR3 reads CASTPGQGQETQYF. CDR3 DNA: TGCGCCAGCACCCCCGGTCAGGGCCAAGAGACCCAGTACTTC.